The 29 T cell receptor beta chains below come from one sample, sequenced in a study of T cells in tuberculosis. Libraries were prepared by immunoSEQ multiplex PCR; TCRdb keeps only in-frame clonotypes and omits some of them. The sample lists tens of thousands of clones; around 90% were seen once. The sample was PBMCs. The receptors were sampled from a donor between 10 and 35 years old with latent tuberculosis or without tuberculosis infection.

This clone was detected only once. In nucleotides, the CDR3 is TGTGCCAGCAGACAGGGGTCCTCCTCTGGAAACACCATATATTTT. This gives the protein CASRQGSSSGNTIYF. The J gene is TRBJ1-3, the V gene TRBV9; TRBD1 agrees at 7 bases. CDR1 and CDR2 (germline): SGDLS, YYNGEE. V lost 5 bases to trimming and J lost 0 bases; unmatched junction nucleotides: 5. The CDR3 has 15 amino acids.

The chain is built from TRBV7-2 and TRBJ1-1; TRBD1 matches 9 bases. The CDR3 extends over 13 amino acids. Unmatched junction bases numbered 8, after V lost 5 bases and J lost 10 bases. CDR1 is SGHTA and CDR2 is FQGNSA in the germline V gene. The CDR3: CASSAAGTGLAFF. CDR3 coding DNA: TGTGCCAGCAGCGCCGCCGGGACAGGGTTAGCTTTCTTT.

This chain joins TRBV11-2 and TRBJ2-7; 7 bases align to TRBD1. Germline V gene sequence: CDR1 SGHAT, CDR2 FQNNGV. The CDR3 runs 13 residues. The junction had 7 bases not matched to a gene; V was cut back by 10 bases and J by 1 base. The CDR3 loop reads CATRMTGSYEQYF. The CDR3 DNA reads TGTGCCACCCGTATGACAGGGTCCTACGAGCAGTACTTC.

The CDR3 sequence is CAIGAGGEAFF. As DNA, the CDR3 is TGTGCCATCGGGGCCGGCGGTGAAGCTTTCTTT. This rearrangement joins TRBV10-3 to TRBJ1-1, with D perhaps TRBD1 (5 bases). V lost 8 bases and J lost 7, with 11 bases in between. This CDR3 spans 11 amino acids. Per the germline V gene, CDR1 is ENHRY and CDR2 is SYGVKD.

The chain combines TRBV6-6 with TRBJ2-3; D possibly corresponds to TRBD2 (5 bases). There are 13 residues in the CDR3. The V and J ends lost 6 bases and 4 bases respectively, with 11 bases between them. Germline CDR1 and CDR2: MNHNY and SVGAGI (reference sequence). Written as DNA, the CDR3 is TGTGCCAGCAGCCCTAGCCTCCCAGATACGCAGTATTTT. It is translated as CASSPSLPDTQYF.

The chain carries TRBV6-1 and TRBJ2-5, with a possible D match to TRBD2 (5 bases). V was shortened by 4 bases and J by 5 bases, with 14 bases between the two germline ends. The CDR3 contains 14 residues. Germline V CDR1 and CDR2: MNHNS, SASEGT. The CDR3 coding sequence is TGTGCCAGCAGTGGAGGACTGGTTAGTGAGACCCAGTACTTC. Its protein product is CASSGGLVSETQYF.

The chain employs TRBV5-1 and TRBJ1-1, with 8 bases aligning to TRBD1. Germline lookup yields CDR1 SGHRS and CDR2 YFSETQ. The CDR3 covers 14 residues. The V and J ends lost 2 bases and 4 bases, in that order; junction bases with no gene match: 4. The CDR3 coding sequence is TGCGCCAGCAGCTTACCCGACAGGGGCACTGAAGCTTTCTTT. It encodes CASSLPDRGTEAFF.

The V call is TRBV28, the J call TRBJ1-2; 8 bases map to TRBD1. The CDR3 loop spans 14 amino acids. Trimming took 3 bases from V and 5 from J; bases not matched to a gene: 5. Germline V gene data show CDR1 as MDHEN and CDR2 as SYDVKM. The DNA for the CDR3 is TGTGCCAGCAGTTTTCAGGGGGCGGGATATGGCTACACCTTC. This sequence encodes CASSFQGAGYGYTF.

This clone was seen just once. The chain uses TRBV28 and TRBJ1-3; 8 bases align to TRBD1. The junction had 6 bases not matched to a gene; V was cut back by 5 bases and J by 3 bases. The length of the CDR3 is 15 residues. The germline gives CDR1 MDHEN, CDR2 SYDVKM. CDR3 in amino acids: CASSPPQGGGNTIYF. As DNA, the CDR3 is TGTGCCAGCAGTCCGCCACAGGGGGGTGGAAACACCATATATTTT.

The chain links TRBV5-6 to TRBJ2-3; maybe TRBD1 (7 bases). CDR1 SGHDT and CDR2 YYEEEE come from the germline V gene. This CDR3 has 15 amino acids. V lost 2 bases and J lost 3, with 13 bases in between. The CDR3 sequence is CASSFAGGPTDTQYF. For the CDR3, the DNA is TGTGCCAGCAGCTTTGCAGGGGGGCCAACAGATACGCAGTATTTT. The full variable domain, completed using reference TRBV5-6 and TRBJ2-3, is DAGVTQSPTHLIKTRGQQVTLRCSPKSGHDTVSWYQQALGQGPQFIFQYYEEEERQRGNFPDRFSGHQFPNYSSELNVNALLLGDSALYLCASSFAGGPTDTQYFGPGTRLTVL.

The CDR3 is CASSEWAVNTIYF. Written as DNA, the CDR3 is TGTGCCAGCAGTGAATGGGCCGTAAACACCATATATTTT. The chain links TRBV25-1 to TRBJ1-3; no definite D call. The V end lost 1 base, the J end lost 6 bases, and 7 bases lay between the germline ends. This CDR3 is 13 amino acids long. Germline V gene data show CDR1 as MGHDK and CDR2 as SYGVNS.

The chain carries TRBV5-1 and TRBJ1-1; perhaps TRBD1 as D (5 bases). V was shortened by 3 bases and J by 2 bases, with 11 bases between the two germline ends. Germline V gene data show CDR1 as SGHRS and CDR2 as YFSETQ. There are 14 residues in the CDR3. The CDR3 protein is CASSSQGGNTEAFF. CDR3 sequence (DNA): TGCGCCAGCAGCTCCCAGGGAGGCAACACTGAAGCTTTCTTT.

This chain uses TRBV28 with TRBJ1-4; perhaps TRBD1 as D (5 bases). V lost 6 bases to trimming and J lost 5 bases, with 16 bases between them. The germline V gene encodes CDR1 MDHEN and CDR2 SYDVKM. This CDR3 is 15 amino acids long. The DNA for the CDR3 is TGTGCCAGCAGCCTAAGTGGGGGGAGCAATGAAAAACTGTTTTTT. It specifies CASSLSGGSNEKLFF.

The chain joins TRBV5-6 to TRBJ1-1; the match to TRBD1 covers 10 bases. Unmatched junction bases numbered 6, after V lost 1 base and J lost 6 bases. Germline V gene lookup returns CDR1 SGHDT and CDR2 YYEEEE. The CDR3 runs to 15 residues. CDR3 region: CASSLIGTGAPEAFF. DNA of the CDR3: TGTGCCAGCAGCTTGATTGGGACAGGGGCCCCTGAAGCTTTCTTT.

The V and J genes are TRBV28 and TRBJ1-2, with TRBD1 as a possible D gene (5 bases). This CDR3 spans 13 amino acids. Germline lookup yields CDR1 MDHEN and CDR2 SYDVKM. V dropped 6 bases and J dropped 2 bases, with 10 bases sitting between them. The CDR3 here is CASRLTANYGYTF. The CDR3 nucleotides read TGTGCCAGCAGACTGACAGCAAACTATGGCTACACCTTC.

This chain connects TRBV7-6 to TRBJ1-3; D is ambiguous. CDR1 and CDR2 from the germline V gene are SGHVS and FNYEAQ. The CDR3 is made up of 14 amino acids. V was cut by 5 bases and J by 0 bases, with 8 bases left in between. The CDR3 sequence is CASSPLSSGNTIYF. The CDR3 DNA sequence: TGTGCCAGCAGCCCCCTATCCTCTGGAAACACCATATATTTT.

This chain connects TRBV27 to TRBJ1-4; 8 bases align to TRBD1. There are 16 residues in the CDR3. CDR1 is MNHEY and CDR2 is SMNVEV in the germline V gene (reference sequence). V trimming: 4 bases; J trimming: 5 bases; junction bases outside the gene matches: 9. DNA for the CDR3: TGTGCCAGCAGTTCCCGAGGACAGGGTGTCAATGAAAAACTGTTTTTT. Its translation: CASSSRGQGVNEKLFF. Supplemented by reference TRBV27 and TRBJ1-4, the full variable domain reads EAQVTQNPRYLITVTGKKLTVTCSQNMNHEYMSWYRQDPGLGLRQIYYSMNVEVTDKGDVPEGYKVSRKEKRNFPLILESPSPNQTSLYFCASSSRGQGVNEKLFFGSGTQLSVL.

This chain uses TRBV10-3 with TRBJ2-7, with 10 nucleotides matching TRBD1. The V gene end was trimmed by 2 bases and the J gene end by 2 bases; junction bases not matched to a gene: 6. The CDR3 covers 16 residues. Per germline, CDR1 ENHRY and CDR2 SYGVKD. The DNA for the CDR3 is TGTGCCATCAGTGAGAGGTCCGGGACAGGGGCCTACGAGCAGTACTTC. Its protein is CAISERSGTGAYEQYF.

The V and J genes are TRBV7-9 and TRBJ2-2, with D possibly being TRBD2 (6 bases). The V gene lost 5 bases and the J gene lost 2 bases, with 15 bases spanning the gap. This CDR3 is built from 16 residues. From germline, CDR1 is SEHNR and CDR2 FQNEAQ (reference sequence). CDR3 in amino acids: CASSPLGGVNTGELFF. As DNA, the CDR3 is TGTGCCAGCAGCCCCCTAGGAGGGGTCAACACCGGGGAGCTGTTTTTT.

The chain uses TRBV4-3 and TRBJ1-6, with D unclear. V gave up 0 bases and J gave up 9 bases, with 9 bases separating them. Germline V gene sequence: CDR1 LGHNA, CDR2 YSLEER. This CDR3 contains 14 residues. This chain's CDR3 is CASSQDPFSSPLHF. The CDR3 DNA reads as TGCGCCAGCAGCCAAGATCCGTTTTCTTCACCCCTCCACTTT.

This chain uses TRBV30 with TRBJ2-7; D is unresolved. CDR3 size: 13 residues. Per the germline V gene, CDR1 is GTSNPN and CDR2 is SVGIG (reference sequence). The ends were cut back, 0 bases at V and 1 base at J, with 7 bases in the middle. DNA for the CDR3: TGTGCCTGGAGTGTAAACAGTTCCTACGAGCAGTACTTC. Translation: CAWSVNSSYEQYF. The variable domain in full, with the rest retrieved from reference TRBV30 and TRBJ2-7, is SQTIHQWPATLVQPVGSPLSLECTVEGTSNPNLYWYRQAAGRGLQLLFYSVGIGQISSEVPQNLSASRPQDRQFILSSKKLLLSDSGFYLCAWSVNSSYEQYFGPGTRLTVT.

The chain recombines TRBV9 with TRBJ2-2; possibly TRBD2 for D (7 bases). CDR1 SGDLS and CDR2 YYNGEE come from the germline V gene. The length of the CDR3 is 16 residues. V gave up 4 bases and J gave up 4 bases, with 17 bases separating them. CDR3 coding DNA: TGTGCCAGCAGCTCCGAGCCGGGGGGCCTCACCGGGGAGCTGTTTTTT. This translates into CASSSEPGGLTGELFF.

The CDR3 coding sequence is TGTGCCAGCAGCTCCGACAGGGTGAAGTTTCAGCCCCAGCATTTT. Protein: CASSSDRVKFQPQHF. The chain combines TRBV7-9 with TRBJ1-5; 7 bases are shared with TRBD1. Per germline, CDR1 SEHNR and CDR2 FQNEAQ (reference sequence). Trimming at V came to 4 bases and at J to 6 bases, leaving 9 bases not matched to a gene. The CDR3 consists of 15 residues. Full variable domain (outside the CDR3, taken from reference TRBV7-9 and TRBJ1-5): DTGVSQNPRHKITKRGQNVTFRCDPISEHNRLYWYRQTLGQGPEFLTYFQNEAQLEKSRLLSDRFSAERPKGSFSTLEIQRTEQGDSAMYLCASSSDRVKFQPQHFGDGTRLSIL.

The CDR3 nucleotides read TGTGCCAGCAGCTTAACGTCGGGGGGCGCAGAGACCCAGTACTTC. Translating gives CASSLTSGGAETQYF. The chain links TRBV7-3 to TRBJ2-5; TRBD2 is a possible D gene (7 bases). The CDR3 loop spans 15 amino acids. V lost 0 bases to trimming and J lost 4 bases, with 12 bases between them. The germline V gene has CDR1 SGHTA and CDR2 FQGTGA.

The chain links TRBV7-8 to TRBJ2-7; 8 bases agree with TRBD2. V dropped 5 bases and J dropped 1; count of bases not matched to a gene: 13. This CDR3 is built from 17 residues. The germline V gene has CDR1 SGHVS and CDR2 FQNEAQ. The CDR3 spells CASSGRNRGGRSYEQYF. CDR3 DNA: TGTGCCAGCAGCGGGCGGAATCGGGGGGGTAGATCCTACGAGCAGTACTTC.

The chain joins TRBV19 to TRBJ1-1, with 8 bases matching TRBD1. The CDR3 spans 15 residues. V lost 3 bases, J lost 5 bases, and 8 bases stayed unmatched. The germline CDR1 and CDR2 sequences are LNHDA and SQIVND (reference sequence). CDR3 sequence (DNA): TGTGCCAGTAGTATCTCCGGACAGGGTAGGACTGAAGCTTTCTTT. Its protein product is CASSISGQGRTEAFF.

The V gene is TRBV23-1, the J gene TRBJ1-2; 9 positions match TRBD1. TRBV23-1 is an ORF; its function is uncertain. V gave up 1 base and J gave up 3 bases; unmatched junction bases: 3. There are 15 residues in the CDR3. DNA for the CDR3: TGCGCCAGCAGTCAATTGGGACAGGGCGACTATGGCTACACCTTC. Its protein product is CASSQLGQGDYGYTF.

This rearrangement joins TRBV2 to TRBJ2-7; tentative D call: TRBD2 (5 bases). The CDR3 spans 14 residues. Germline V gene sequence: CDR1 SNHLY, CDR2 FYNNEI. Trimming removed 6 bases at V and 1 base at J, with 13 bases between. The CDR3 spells CASRVTTGSYEQYF. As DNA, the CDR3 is TGTGCCAGCAGGGTTACGACGGGGTCCTACGAGCAGTACTTC.

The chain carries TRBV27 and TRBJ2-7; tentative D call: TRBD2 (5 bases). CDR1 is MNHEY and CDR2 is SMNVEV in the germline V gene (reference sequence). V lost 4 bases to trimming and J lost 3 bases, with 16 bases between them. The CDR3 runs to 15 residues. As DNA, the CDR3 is TGTGCCAGCAGTTCGACTAATCATACAAACTACGAGCAGTACTTC. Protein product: CASSSTNHTNYEQYF.